These 19 T cell receptor beta chains share one sample of origin, sequenced in a study of cytomegalovirus exposure and HLA in healthy donors. Primers included in the PCR were 60 Vbeta and 13 Jbeta primers. Profiling relied on immunoSEQ multiplex PCR, and the TCRdb table lists in-frame clones only, not all of them. The table for this sample gives some 39,000 clones. Source material: PBMCs. The receptors originated from a woman in her 30s in good health and CMV-seropositive.

To note about this clone: Different DNA sequences within this sample yield the same CDR3. This sequence joins TRBV4-1 and TRBJ2-5; 12 bases agree with TRBD2. Unmatched junction bases numbered 21, after V lost 11 bases and J lost 5 bases. The CDR3 contains 18 residues. Germline loops: CDR1 MGHRA, CDR2 YSYEKL. The CDR3 nucleotides read TGCGCCTCCAGCCAAGCGAAGGCTAGCGGGGGGGCCATGGAGACCCAGTACTTC. Protein: CASSQAKASGGAMETQYF.

Judged by frequency, this clone is medium-sized. The chain combines TRBV4-2 with TRBJ2-2; 7 bases are shared with TRBD1. This CDR3 has 15 residues. Trimming cost V 4 bases and J 3 bases; bases outside gene matches: 5. Germline CDR1 is LGHNA and CDR2 is YNFKEQ. CDR3 nucleotide sequence: TGTGCCAGCAGCCCTCAGGGGGTCGACACCGGGGAGCTGTTTTTT. It translates to CASSPQGVDTGELFF.

The V gene is TRBV30, the J gene TRBJ1-2; TRBD1 matches 8 bases. The trim removed 2 bases at V and 4 bases at J, leaving 3 bases unmatched. The CDR3 totals 13 residues. From germline, CDR1 is GTSNPN and CDR2 SVGIG (reference sequence). CDR3 in amino acids: CAWSRDRPYGYTF. The CDR3 bases are TGTGCCTGGAGTAGGGACAGGCCCTATGGCTACACCTTC.

The CDR3 loop reads CASSLGRYGAAFF. In DNA, the CDR3 is TGTGCCAGCAGCTTAGGCAGGTACGGCGCAGCTTTCTTT. The chain links TRBV7-2 to TRBJ1-1, with unresolved D. The CDR3 extends over 13 amino acids. V dropped 1 base and J dropped 10 bases, with 13 bases sitting between them. Germline-derived CDR1 and CDR2 are SGHTA and FQGNSA.

V and J are TRBV5-4 and TRBJ1-5, with TRBD1 as a possible D gene (6 bases). Germline CDR1 reads SGHNT; CDR2 reads YYREEE (reference sequence). Trimming left V 4 bases short and J 6 bases short, with 23 bases between. The CDR3 contains 17 residues. The DNA of the CDR3 is TGTGCCAGCAGCGACAAAGGGGGACCTTTAGACGGTCAGCCCCAGCATTTT. This codes for CASSDKGGPLDGQPQHF.

The chain carries TRBV6-6 and TRBJ1-2, with a weak D call TRBD1 (5 bases). Germline V gives CDR1 MNHNY, CDR2 SVGAGI (reference sequence). Deletions cut 2 bases from V and 4 bases from J, with 14 bases between. The CDR3 runs 15 residues. The DNA for the CDR3 is TGTGCCAGCAGTTACCCCGGGGGGTCCATCTATGGCTACACCTTC. It codes for CASSYPGGSIYGYTF.

The chain uses TRBV7-2 and TRBJ2-7, with TRBD2 matching 7 bases. J lost 3 bases, V lost 1 base, and 6 bases had no gene match. CDR1 and CDR2 (germline): SGHTA, FQGNSA. This CDR3 is built from 15 residues. CDR3 coding DNA: TGTGCCAGCAGCTTAGGGGGAGGGCCCTACTACGAGCAGTACTTC. Amino acid sequence: CASSLGGGPYYEQYF.

This chain uses TRBV18 with TRBJ2-6; a possible D gene is TRBD2 (6 bases). The CDR3 covers 18 residues. CDR1 KGHSH and CDR2 LQKENI come from the germline V gene. The V and J ends lost 3 bases and 0 bases respectively, with 15 bases between them. CDR3 amino acids: CASSPSLRGSSGANVLTF. DNA for the CDR3: TGTGCCAGCTCACCCTCCCTCCGGGGGAGCTCTGGGGCCAACGTCCTGACTTTC. Looking up the rest from reference TRBV18 and TRBJ2-6 gives the full variable domain: NAGVMQNPRHLVRRRGQEARLRCSPMKGHSHVYWYRQLPEEGLKFMVYLQKENIIDESGMPKERFSAEFPKEGPSILRIQQVVRGDSAAYFCASSPSLRGSSGANVLTFGAGSRLTVL.

The V and J genes are TRBV2 and TRBJ1-6, with 8 bases matching TRBD1. CDR1 and CDR2 (germline): SNHLY, FYNNEI. The CDR3 is 18 residues long. Trimming at V came to 6 bases and at J to 0 bases, leaving 10 bases not matched to a gene. In nucleotides, the CDR3 is TGTGCCAGCAGGCGGGACAGGTCATATAGCTCCTATAATTCACCCCTCCACTTT. Protein product: CASRRDRSYSSYNSPLHF.

The chain couples TRBV28 to TRBJ2-2; 9 bases align to TRBD2. Germline values: CDR1 MDHEN, CDR2 SYDVKM. CDR3 length: 15 residues. The V and J ends lost 8 bases and 4 bases, in that order; junction bases with no gene match: 8. The chain's CDR3 is CASLPGLALTGELFF. In nucleotides, the CDR3 is TGTGCCAGCCTTCCGGGACTAGCCCTCACCGGGGAGCTGTTTTTT.

The genes are TRBV6-5 and TRBJ2-1; 9 positions agree with TRBD2. From germline, CDR1 is MNHEY and CDR2 SVGAGI. With V trimmed by 2 bases and J by 7 bases, 3 bases remained unmatched. The CDR3 runs to 14 residues. This CDR3 reads CASSYSGLANEQFF. CDR3 sequence (DNA): TGTGCCAGCAGTTACAGCGGACTAGCGAATGAGCAGTTCTTC.

CDR3 amino acids: CASSQDEQNDYEQYF. CDR3 nucleotides: TGTGCCAGCAGCCAAGACGAACAGAATGACTACGAGCAGTACTTC. The V gene is TRBV4-2, the J gene TRBJ2-7; no definite D call. Germline V gene data show CDR1 as LGHNA and CDR2 as YNFKEQ. The CDR3 has 15 residues. V was pared by 0 bases and J by 3 bases, with 12 bases between.

The V gene is TRBV6-1, the J gene TRBJ2-5, with a tentative D call TRBD1 (5 bases). CDR1 MNHNS and CDR2 SASEGT come from the germline V gene. The CDR3 loop spans 13 amino acids. The V and J ends lost 2 bases and 7 bases respectively, with 11 bases between them. The chain's CDR3 is CASSELGAVTQYF. CDR3 nucleotides: TGTGCCAGCAGTGAATTAGGGGCCGTGACCCAGTACTTC.

J is TRBJ2-7 and V is TRBV27; 8 bases fit TRBD2. Per the germline V gene, CDR1 is MNHEY and CDR2 is SMNVEV (reference sequence). CDR3 length equals 17 residues. V lost 7 bases, J lost 2 bases, and 16 bases stayed unmatched. CDR3 loop: CASTGRGEPGGTYEQYF. In nucleotides, the CDR3 is TGTGCCAGCACCGGGAGAGGGGAACCGGGGGGGACCTACGAGCAGTACTTC.

V and J are TRBV6-6 and TRBJ1-1; TRBD1 is a possible D gene (5 bases). The V gene lost 0 bases and the J gene lost 3 bases, with 8 bases spanning the gap. Germline V CDR1 and CDR2: MNHNY, SVGAGI (reference sequence). This CDR3 region has 14 residues. The CDR3, as DNA: TGTGCCAGCAGTTACTCTGCAGGGTACACTGAAGCTTTCTTT. Translating it yields CASSYSAGYTEAFF.

The chain links TRBV5-5 to TRBJ1-1; possibly TRBD1 for D (5 bases). Deletions cut 4 bases from V and 1 base from J, with 11 bases between. The CDR3 is 14 amino acids. Germline V gene sequence: CDR1 SGHKS, CDR2 YYEKEE (reference sequence). The CDR3 reads CASSAFTGNTEAFF. Here the CDR3 DNA reads TGTGCCAGCAGCGCCTTTACAGGGAACACTGAAGCTTTCTTT.

CDR3 region: CASSEAGLGASTQYF. The CDR3 bases are TGTGCCAGCAGTGAAGCGGGACTAGGCGCATCTACGCAGTATTTT. The chain joins TRBV6-1 to TRBJ2-3, with TRBD2 identical over 8 bases. The V gene's germline CDR1 is MNHNS and CDR2 SASEGT. The ends lost 0 bases at V and 8 bases at J; junction bases unmatched: 7. The length of the CDR3 is 15 residues.

The chain has TRBV7-2 and TRBJ2-7; 8 bases are a match to TRBD1. The V and J ends lost 0 bases and 3 bases, in that order; junction bases with no gene match: 7. Germline loops: CDR1 SGHTA, CDR2 FQGNSA. The CDR3 is made up of 16 amino acids. The CDR3 sequence: CASSLATGGLIYEQYF. CDR3 DNA: TGTGCCAGCAGCTTAGCAACAGGGGGGCTAATCTACGAGCAGTACTTC.

CDR3 sequence (DNA): TGTGCCAGCAGCGTCGACACCACCTACGAGCAGTACTTC. It translates to CASSVDTTYEQYF. This chain uses TRBV2 with TRBJ2-5; D is unresolved. The DNA end is a closer match to TRBJ2-7, so the J assignment may be wrong. Germline CDR1 and CDR2: SNHLY and FYNNEI. The CDR3 is made up of 13 amino acids.